The 3 T cell receptor beta chains below were found in one sample sequenced in a study of blood T cell repertoires in COVID-19. Generated by immunoSEQ multiplex PCR, the TCRdb table keeps only in-frame clones and is missing some. The table shows 150,000 to 200,000 clones, with just under 80% occurring only once. The source material was peripheral blood. The receptor set was obtained from a woman aged 80 or over with active or convalescent COVID-19.

The chain carries TRBV9 and TRBJ1-2, with D perhaps TRBD1 (6 bases). The ends were cut back, 2 bases at V and 5 bases at J, with 16 bases in the middle. The CDR3 extends over 15 amino acids. From germline, CDR1 is SGDLS and CDR2 YYNGEE. The CDR3 region is CASSVRTEPLYGYTF. For the CDR3, the DNA is TGTGCCAGCAGCGTGCGGACAGAGCCTCTTTATGGCTACACCTTC. Together with reference TRBV9 and TRBJ1-2, the CDR3 gives the full variable domain: DSGVTQTPKHLITATGQRVTLRCSPRSGDLSVYWYQQSLDQGLQFLIQYYNGEERAKGNILERFSAQQFPDLHSELNLSSLELGDSALYFCASSVRTEPLYGYTFGSGTRLTVV.

The chain is built from TRBV6-5 and TRBJ1-1; 11 positions match TRBD1. CDR1 is MNHEY, CDR2 SVGAGI, per germline. V shed 6 bases, J shed 4 bases, and the junction held 7 bases outside the gene matches. The CDR3 is made up of 15 amino acids. The CDR3 nucleotides are TGTGCCAGCAGACACGGACAGGGGGCGATCACTGAAGCTTTCTTT. Encoded protein: CASRHGQGAITEAFF.

The chain carries TRBV7-2 and TRBJ1-6; D not certain. Per the germline V gene, CDR1 is SGHTA and CDR2 is FQGNSA. CDR3 length equals 16 residues. V lost 7 bases and J 3 bases, leaving 16 bases between the germline ends. The CDR3 DNA is TGTGCCAGCACCCCCGGTGTTCGTCTCTATAATTCACCCCTCCACTTT. It is translated as CASTPGVRLYNSPLHF. Full variable domain (missing parts from reference TRBV7-2 and TRBJ1-6): GAGVSQSPSNKVTEKGKDVELRCDPISGHTALYWYRQSLGQGLEFLIYFQGNSAPDKSGLPSDRFSAERTGGSVSTLTIQRTQQEDSAVYLCASTPGVRLYNSPLHFGNGTRLTVT.